This TCR beta chain was captured in a study of OX40 agonist ivuxolimab in advanced cancers. Background on the study: Ivuxolimab, an antibody acting as an agonist of OX40 (CD134), was used to treat patients. Study results and limitations: Relative to CD4+ cells, CD8+ T cells on average had more expanded clones. Nonresponders, in some cases, also had low normalized T-cell clonal expansion.

Systemic immunosuppression or autoimmune disease history was grounds to exclude patients. Assay used: immunoSEQ multiplex PCR; TCRdb lists only in-frame clones, some missing. The sample contains roughly 80,000 clones, over 80% of which appear only once. This CDR3 is 13 amino acids long. V was trimmed by 6 bases and J by 4 bases, leaving 12 bases between them. Germline V CDR1 and CDR2: MNHNY, SVGAGI (reference sequence). In the case of this clone: What it binds is unknown.

The specimen comprised CD4+ or CD8+ T cells sorted from blood, sampled in a trial of the OX40 agonist ivuxolimab. The gene calls are TRBV6-6 and TRBJ1-1; D uncertain. The clonotype originates from an adult with an advanced solid tumor such as melanoma, head and neck, liver or kidney cancer. The CDR3 nucleotides are TGTGCCAGCAGCCGTGACCGGGGCACTGAAGCTTTCTTT. Translated: CASSRDRGTEAFF.